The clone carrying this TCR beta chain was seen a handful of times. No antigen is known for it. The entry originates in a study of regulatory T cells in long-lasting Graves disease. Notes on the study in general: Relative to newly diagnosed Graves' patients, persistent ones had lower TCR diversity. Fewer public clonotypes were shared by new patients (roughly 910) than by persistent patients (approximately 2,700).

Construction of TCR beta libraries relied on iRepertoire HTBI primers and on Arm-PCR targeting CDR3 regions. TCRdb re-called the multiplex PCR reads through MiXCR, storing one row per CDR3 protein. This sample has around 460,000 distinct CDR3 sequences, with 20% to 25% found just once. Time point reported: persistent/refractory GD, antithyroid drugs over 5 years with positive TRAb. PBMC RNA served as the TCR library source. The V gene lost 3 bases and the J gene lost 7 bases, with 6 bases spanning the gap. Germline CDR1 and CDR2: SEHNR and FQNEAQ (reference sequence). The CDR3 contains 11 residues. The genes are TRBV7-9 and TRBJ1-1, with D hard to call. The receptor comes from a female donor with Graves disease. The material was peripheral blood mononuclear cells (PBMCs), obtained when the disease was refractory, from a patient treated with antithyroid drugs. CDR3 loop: CASSFAFEAFF. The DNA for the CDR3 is TGTGCCAGCAGCTTTGCTTTTGAAGCTTTCTTT.